This record concerns one T cell receptor (beta chain) sequence. The CDR3 loop spans 17 amino acids. Germline V gives CDR1 SGHRS, CDR2 YFSETQ. The V gene lost 3 bases and the J gene lost 2 bases, with 19 bases spanning the gap. These data are taken from a study of long-term antiretroviral therapy in people with HIV. Per donor, a minimum of one pre-ART and a minimum of two post-ART PBMC samples were available. Participants living with HIV all received treatment in the United States. At the survey level, the v3.0 immunoSEQ assay was run. Generated by immunoSEQ multiplex PCR, the TCRdb table keeps only in-frame clones and is missing some. The table records 25,000 to 35,000 clones, 70% to 90% of them present only once.

The chain is built from TRBV5-1 and TRBJ2-3; TRBD2 is a possible D gene (6 bases). The clonotype was recovered from a woman between 18 and 29 years old with HIV. Specimen: unsorted PBMCs, collected 1.8 years after starting antiretroviral therapy. The CDR3 loop reads CASSSLGGDPLTDTQYF. CDR3 nucleotide sequence: TGCGCCAGCAGCTCGCTGGGAGGCGATCCCCTCACAGATACGCAGTATTTT.